This TCR beta chain is drawn from a study of blood T cell repertoires in COVID-19. Study context: Whether acute or convalescent, the COVID-19 samples came from the United States, Italy and Spain. Nucleic acid was either cDNA or gDNA, and it came from T cells, B-cell-depleted T cells, or PBMCs.

This CDR3 contains 13 residues. The V gene lost 3 bases and the J gene lost 4 bases, with 10 bases spanning the gap. Germline V lookup: CDR1 SNHLY, CDR2 FYNNEI. In the source study's methods: Nucleated cell counts were estimated from reference gene primer amplification. Generated by immunoSEQ multiplex PCR, the TCRdb table keeps only in-frame clones and is missing some. V and J calls and clone size are as listed in that table; D and trimming were resolved from the DNA. Here the sample spans 220,000 or so clones, 80% to 85% being singletons. The chain links TRBV2 to TRBJ2-7; TRBD2 might be the D (5 bases). The sequencing sample was made of peripheral blood. This TCR came from a woman aged 55-75 years who had recovered from COVID-19. The CDR3: CASSDRRGYEQYF. CDR3 DNA: TGTGCCAGCAGTGATCGGCGCGGGTACGAGCAGTACTTC.